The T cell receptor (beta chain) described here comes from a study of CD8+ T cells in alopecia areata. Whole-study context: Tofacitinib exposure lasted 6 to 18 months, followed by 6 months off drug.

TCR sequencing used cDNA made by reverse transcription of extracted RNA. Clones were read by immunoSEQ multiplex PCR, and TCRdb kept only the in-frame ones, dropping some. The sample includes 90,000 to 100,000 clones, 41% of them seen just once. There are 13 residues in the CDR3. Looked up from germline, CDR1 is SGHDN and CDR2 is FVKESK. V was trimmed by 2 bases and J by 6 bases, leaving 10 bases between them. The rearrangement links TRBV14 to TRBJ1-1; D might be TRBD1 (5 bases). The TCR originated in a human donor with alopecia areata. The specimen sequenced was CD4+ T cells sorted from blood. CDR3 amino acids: CASSQQGYAEAFF. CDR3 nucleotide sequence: TGTGCCAGCAGCCAACAGGGTTACGCTGAAGCTTTCTTT.